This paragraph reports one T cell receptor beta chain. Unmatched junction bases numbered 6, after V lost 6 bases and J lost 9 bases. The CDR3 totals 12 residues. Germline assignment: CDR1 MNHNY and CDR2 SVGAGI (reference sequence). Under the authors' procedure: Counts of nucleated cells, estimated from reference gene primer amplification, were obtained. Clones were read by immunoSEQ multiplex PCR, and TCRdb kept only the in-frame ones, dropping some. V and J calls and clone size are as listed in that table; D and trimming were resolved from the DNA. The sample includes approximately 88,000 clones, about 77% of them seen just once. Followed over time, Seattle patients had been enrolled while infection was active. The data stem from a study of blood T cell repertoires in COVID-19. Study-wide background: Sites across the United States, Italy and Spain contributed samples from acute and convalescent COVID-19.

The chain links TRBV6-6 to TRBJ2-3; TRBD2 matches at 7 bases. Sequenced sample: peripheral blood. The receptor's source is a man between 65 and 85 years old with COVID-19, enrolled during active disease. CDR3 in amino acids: CASSFQRETQYF. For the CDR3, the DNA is TGTGCCAGCAGCTTCCAGCGGGAAACGCAGTATTTT.